Following are 10 T cell receptor beta chains from one sample sequenced in a study of T cell responses to AZD1222 COVID-19 vaccine. The assay was immunoSEQ multiplex PCR, and TCRdb's table has in-frame clones only and misses some. The sample shows approximately 120,000 clones, approximately 94% of them seen only once. The sequencing used peripheral blood, collected on day 0 of AZD1222 vaccination. The receptors were gathered from an adult in good health.

V usage is TRBV28 and J usage is TRBJ1-2; D unresolved. Germline V gene data show CDR1 as MDHEN and CDR2 as SYDVKM. The CDR3 runs to 14 residues. V gave up 8 bases and J gave up 4 bases, with 17 bases separating them. CDR3 amino acids: CASAPAVDVYGYTF. CDR3 coding DNA: TGTGCCAGCGCCCCGGCGGTGGATGTCTATGGCTACACCTTC.

This chain uses TRBV4-1 with TRBJ1-5, with no clear D. The CDR3 extends over 14 amino acids. V lost 0 bases, J lost 7 bases, and 10 bases lay in between. Germline V lookup: CDR1 MGHRA, CDR2 YSYEKL. The chain's CDR3 is CASSQDLGDQPQHF. The DNA for the CDR3 is TGCGCCAGCAGCCAAGATTTGGGTGACCAGCCCCAGCATTTT.

This chain uses TRBV7-2 with TRBJ1-6, with 7 nucleotides matching TRBD1. CDR1 SGHTA and CDR2 FQGNSA come from the germline V gene. J lost 7 bases, V lost 5 bases, and 5 bases had no gene match. The length of the CDR3 is 14 residues. CDR3 DNA sequence: TGTGCCAGCAGCAAGGGACAGCTAAATTCACCCCTCCACTTT. Encoded protein: CASSKGQLNSPLHF.

V usage is TRBV19 and J usage is TRBJ1-5, with 8 nucleotides matching TRBD1. CDR3 length: 13 amino acids. V lost 5 bases, J lost 7 bases, and 4 bases stayed unmatched. Germline V gene sequence: CDR1 LNHDA, CDR2 SQIVND (reference sequence). Here the CDR3 DNA reads TGTGCCAGTAGTGGACAGGGTGGACAGCCCCAGCATTTT. This gives the protein CASSGQGGQPQHF.

CDR3 bases: TGCAGCGTTGCCCACGCAGCGCGAGAGACCCAGTACTTC. As protein: CSVAHAARETQYF. The genes are TRBV29-1 and TRBJ2-5; the D is unclear. V was cut by 4 bases and J by 4 bases, with 13 bases left in between. CDR1 SQVTM and CDR2 ANQGSEA come from the germline V gene. The CDR3 is 13 residues long.

The chain joins TRBV5-1 to TRBJ1-4, with 8 bases aligning to TRBD1. Per germline, CDR1 SGHRS and CDR2 YFSETQ. V was clipped by 2 bases and J by 7 bases; unmatched bases: 10. The CDR3 totals 16 residues. This chain's CDR3 is CASSLGLTGVREKLFF. CDR3 DNA: TGCGCCAGCAGCTTAGGGTTGACAGGGGTTCGTGAAAAACTGTTTTTT.

V and J are TRBV19 and TRBJ1-5; TRBD1 agrees at 7 bases. Per the germline V gene, CDR1 is LNHDA and CDR2 is SQIVND (reference sequence). The CDR3 spans 13 residues. With 6 bases clipped from V and 4 bases from J, the junction kept 3 bases outside the gene matches. CDR3 amino acids: CASSAGGNQPQHF. The CDR3 DNA reads as TGTGCCAGTAGCGCAGGGGGGAATCAGCCCCAGCATTTT.

The gene calls are TRBV5-5 and TRBJ1-3; D gene uncertain. This CDR3 is 16 amino acids long. Trimming shortened V by 4 bases and J by 2 bases, and 16 bases separated the two germline ends. Germline V gives CDR1 SGHKS, CDR2 YYEKEE (reference sequence). The CDR3 protein is CASSPSGRVTGNTIYF. The CDR3 bases are TGTGCCAGCAGCCCATCGGGAAGGGTTACTGGAAACACCATATATTTT.

Only a few counts were recorded for this clone. The V gene is TRBV7-2, the J gene TRBJ2-2; 10 bases agree with TRBD2. CDR1 and CDR2 from the germline V gene are SGHTA and FQGNSA. The V and J ends lost 1 base and 1 base, in that order; junction bases with no gene match: 6. The CDR3 is 18 amino acids. The CDR3 nucleotides read TGTGCCAGCAGCTTAGGACCGGGACTAGCGTTGAACACCGGGGAGCTGTTTTTT. It codes for CASSLGPGLALNTGELFF.

This CDR3 is CASSQGRGGGYTF. The CDR3 DNA reads as TGTGCCAGCAGCCAAGGCAGGGGTGGTGGCTACACCTTC. The rearrangement joins TRBV3-1 (or the pseudogene TRBV3-2) to TRBJ1-2, with TRBD1 as a possible D gene (6 bases). The CDR3 contains 13 residues. Germline V gene data show CDR1 as LGHDT and CDR2 as YNNKEL (reference sequence). V lost 1 base and J 7 bases, leaving 10 bases between the germline ends.